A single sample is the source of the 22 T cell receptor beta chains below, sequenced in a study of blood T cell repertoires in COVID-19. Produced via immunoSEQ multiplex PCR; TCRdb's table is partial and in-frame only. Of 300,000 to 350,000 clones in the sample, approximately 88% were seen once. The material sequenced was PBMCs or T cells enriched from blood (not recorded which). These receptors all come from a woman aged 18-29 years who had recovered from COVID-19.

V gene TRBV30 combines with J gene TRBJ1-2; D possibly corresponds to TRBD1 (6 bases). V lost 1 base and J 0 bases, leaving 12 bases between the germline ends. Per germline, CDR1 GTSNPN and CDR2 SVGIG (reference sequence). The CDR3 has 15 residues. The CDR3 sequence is CAWSATGTANYGYTF. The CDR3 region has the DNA TGTGCCTGGAGTGCCACAGGGACCGCTAACTATGGCTACACCTTC.

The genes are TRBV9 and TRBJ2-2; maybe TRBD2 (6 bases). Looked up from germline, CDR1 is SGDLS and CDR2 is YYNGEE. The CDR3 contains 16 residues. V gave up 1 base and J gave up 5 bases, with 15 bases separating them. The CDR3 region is CASSVLRAGRTGELFF. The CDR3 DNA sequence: TGTGCCAGCAGCGTACTCCGGGCAGGGAGGACCGGGGAGCTGTTTTTT.

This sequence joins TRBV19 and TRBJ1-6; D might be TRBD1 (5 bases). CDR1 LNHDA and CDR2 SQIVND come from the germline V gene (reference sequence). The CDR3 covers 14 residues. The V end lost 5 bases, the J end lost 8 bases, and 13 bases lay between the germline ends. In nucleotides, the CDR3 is TGTGCCAGTAGTCCACAGGTTGGTGATTCACCCCTCCACTTT. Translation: CASSPQVGDSPLHF.

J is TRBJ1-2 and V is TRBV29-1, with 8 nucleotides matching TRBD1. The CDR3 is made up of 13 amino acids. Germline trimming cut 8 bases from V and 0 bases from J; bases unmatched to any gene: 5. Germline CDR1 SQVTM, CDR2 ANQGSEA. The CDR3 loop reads CSTLQGANYGYTF. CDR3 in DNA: TGCAGCACATTACAGGGGGCTAACTATGGCTACACCTTC. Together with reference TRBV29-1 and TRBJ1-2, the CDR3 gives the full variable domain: SAVISQKPSRDICQRGTSLTIQCQVDSQVTMMFWYRQQPGQSLTLIATANQGSEATYESGFVIDKFPISRPNLTFSTLTVSNMSPEDSSIYLCSTLQGANYGYTFGSGTRLTVV.

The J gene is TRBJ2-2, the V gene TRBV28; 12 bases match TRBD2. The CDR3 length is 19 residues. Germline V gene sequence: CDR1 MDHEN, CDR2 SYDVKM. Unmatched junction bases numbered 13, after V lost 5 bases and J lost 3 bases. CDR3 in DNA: TGTGCCAGCAGTCTCCCGGTGGTCCTAGCGGGAGGGGACACCGGGGAGCTGTTTTTT. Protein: CASSLPVVLAGGDTGELFF.

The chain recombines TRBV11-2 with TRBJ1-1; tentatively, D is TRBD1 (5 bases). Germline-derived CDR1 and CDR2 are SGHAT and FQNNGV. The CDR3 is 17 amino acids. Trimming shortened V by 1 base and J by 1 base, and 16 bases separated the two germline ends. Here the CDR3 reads CASSLAERGDPNTEAFF. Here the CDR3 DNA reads TGTGCCAGCAGCTTAGCCGAACGGGGGGATCCGAACACTGAAGCTTTCTTT.

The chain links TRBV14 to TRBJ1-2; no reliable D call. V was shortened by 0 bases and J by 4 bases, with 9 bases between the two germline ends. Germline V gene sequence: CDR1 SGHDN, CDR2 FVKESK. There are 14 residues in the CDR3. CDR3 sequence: CASSQDRRSYGYTF. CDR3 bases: TGTGCCAGCAGCCAAGACAGGAGGAGCTATGGCTACACCTTC. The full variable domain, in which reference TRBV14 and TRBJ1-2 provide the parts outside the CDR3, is EAGVTQFPSHSVIEKGQTVTLRCDPISGHDNLYWYRRVMGKEIKFLLHFVKESKQDESGMPNNRFLAERTGGTYSTLKVQPAELEDSGVYFCASSQDRRSYGYTFGSGTRLTVV.

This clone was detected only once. The CDR3 DNA reads as TGTGCCAGCAGACGTCCGGGACACAGGTTCGGAGAGACCCAGTACTTC. This translates into CASRRPGHRFGETQYF. The chain is built from TRBV28 and TRBJ2-5, with D maybe TRBD1 (6 bases). From germline, CDR1 is MDHEN and CDR2 SYDVKM. The CDR3 sequence is 16 residues long. Between the trimmed V and J ends, which lost 6 bases and 4 bases, there was a span of 21 bases.

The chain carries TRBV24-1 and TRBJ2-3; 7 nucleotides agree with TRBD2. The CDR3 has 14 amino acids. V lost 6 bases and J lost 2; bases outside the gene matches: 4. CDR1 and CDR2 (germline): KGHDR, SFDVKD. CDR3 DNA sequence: TGTGCCACCAGTTCCGGGAGGTTCACAGATACGCAGTATTTT. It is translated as CATSSGRFTDTQYF.

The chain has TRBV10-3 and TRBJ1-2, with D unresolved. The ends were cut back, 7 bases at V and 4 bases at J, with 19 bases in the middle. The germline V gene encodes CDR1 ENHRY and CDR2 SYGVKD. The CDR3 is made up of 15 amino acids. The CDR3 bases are TGTGCCATCAAGAGCGGAATCCGTCCTTCCTATGGCTACACCTTC. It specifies CAIKSGIRPSYGYTF.

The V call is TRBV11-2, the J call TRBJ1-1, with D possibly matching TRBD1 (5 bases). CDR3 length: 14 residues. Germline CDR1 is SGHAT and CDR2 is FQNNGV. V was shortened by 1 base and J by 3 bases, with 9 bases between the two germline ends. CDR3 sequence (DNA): TGTGCCAGCAGCTTAGTACAGGCCGACACTGAAGCTTTCTTT. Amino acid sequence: CASSLVQADTEAFF.

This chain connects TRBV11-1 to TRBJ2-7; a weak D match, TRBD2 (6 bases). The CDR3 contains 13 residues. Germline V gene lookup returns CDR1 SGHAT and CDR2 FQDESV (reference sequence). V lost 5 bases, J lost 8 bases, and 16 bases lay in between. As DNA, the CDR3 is TGTGCCAGCAGCCTAATGGGCGGGGCTAAGCAGTACTTC. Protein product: CASSLMGGAKQYF. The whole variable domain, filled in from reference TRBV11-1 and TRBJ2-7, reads EAEVAQSPRYKITEKSQAVAFWCDPISGHATLYWYRQILGQGPELLVQFQDESVVDDSQLPKDRFSAERLKGVDSTLKIQPAELGDSAMYLCASSLMGGAKQYFGPGTRLTVT.

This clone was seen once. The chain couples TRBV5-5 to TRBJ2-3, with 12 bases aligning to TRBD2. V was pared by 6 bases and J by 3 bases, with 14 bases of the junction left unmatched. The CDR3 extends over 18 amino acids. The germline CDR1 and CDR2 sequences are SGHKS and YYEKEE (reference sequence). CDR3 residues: CASTPALAGGRRTDTQYF. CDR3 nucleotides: TGTGCCAGCACCCCGGCGCTAGCGGGGGGGCGGAGGACAGATACGCAGTATTTT.

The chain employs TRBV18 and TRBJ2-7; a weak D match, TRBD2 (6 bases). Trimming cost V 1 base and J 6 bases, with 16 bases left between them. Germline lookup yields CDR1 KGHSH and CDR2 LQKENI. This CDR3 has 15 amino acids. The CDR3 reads CASSPLRPRGSEQYF. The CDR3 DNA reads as TGTGCCAGCTCACCACTAAGGCCTCGGGGGAGCGAGCAGTACTTC.

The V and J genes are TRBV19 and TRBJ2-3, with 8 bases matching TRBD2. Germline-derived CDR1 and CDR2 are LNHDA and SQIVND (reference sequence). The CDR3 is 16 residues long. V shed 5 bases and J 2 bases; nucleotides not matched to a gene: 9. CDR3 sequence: CASSSSTSGYTDTQYF. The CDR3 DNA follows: TGTGCCAGTAGTTCCTCTACTAGCGGATACACAGATACGCAGTATTTT.

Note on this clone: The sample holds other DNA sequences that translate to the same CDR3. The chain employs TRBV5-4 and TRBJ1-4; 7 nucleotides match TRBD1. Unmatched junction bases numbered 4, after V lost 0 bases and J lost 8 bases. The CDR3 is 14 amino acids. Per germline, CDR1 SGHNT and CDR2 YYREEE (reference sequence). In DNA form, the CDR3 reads TGTGCCAGCAGCTTGGGACAGGGAGACGAAAAACTGTTTTTT. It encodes CASSLGQGDEKLFF.

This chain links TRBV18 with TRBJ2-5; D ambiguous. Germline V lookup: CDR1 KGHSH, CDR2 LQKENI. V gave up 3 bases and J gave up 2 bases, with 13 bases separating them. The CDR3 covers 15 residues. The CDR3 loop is CASSPGTAGQETQYF. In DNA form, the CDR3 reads TGTGCCAGCTCACCGGGTACGGCAGGACAAGAGACCCAGTACTTC.

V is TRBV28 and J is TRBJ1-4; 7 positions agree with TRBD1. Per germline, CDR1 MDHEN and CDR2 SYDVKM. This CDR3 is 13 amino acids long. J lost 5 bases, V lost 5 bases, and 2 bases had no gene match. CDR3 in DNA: TGTGCCAGCAGTCGGGACAGAAATGAAAAACTGTTTTTT. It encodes CASSRDRNEKLFF.

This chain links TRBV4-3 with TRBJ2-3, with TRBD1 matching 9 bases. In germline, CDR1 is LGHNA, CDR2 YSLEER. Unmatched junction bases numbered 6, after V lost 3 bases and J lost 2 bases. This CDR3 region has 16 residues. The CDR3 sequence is CASSHGGDRDTDTQYF. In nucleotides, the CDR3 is TGCGCCAGCAGCCATGGGGGGGACAGGGACACAGATACGCAGTATTTT.

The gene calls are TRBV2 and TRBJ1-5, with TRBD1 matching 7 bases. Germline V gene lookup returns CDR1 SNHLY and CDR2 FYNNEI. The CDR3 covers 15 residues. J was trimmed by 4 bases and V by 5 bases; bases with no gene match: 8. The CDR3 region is CASSQGWTGNQPQHF. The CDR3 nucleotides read TGTGCCAGCAGTCAGGGGTGGACAGGTAATCAGCCCCAGCATTTT.

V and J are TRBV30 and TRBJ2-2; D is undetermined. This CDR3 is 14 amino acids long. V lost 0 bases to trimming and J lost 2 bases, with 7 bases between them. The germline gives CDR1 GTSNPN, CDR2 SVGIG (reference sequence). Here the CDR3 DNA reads TGTGCCTGGAGTGTACTAAGTAACACCGGGGAGCTGTTTTTT. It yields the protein CAWSVLSNTGELFF.

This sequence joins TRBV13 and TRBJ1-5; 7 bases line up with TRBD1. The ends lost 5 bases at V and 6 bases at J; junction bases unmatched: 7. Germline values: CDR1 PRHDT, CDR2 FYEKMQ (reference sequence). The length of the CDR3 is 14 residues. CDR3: CASSVTGEVQPQHF. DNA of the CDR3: TGTGCCAGCAGCGTAACAGGGGAGGTTCAGCCCCAGCATTTT.